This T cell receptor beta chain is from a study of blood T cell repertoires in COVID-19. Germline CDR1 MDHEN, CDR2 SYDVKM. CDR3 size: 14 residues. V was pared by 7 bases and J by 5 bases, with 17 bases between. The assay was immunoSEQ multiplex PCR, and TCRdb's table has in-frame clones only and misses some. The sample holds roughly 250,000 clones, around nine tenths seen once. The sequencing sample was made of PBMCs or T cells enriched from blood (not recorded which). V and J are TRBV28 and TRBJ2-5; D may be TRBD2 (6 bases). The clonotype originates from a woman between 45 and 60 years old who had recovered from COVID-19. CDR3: CASNNNAGSETQYF. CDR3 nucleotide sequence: TGTGCCAGCAACAATAACGCGGGGTCGGAGACCCAGTACTTC. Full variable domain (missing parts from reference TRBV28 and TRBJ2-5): DVKVTQSSRYLVKRTGEKVFLECVQDMDHENMFWYRQDPGLGLRLIYFSYDVKMKEKGDIPEGYSVSREKKERFSLILESASTNQTSMYLCASNNNAGSETQYFGPGTRLLVL.